The source of this T cell receptor beta chain is a study of blood T cells in healthy people across ages. General study points: Per million T cells, TCR beta diversity dropped about linearly as age rose. It was found that TCR beta diversity correlated strongly with the percentage of naive T cells.

For the second PCR, which ran for about 7 to 11 cycles, a sample-barcoded 5' primer and a J-beta primer mix were used. TCRdb re-derived calls from the 5' RACE reads in MiXCR, one entry per CDR3 protein. Here the sample spans about 830,000 distinct CDR3 sequences, approximately 59% being singletons. This CDR3 comprises 14 residues. Trimming pared 6 bases from V and 1 base from J, leaving 13 bases between. This clonotype was observed a handful of times. The antigen is not known. The TCR sequence derives from a man younger than 45 in good health. The sequenced material came from blood. This sequence joins TRBV12-3 or TRBV12-4 and TRBJ2-7, with D uncertain. CDR3 coding DNA: TGTGCCAGCAGAATCGGACGTACTTCCTACGAGCAGTACTTC. Residues: CASRIGRTSYEQYF.